This TCR beta chain was documented in a study of T-cell memory formation after mild COVID-19. Using constant-segment primers, 5'RACE produced TCR alpha and TCR beta cDNA libraries carrying sample barcodes and UMIs. TCRdb re-derived calls from the 5' RACE reads in MiXCR, one entry per CDR3 protein. The sample records roughly 250,000 distinct CDR3 sequences, roughly 17% being singletons. Sequenced material: PBMCs or a T cell subset sorted from them (not recorded which). This TCR was sampled from a man in his late teens or twenties who had mild COVID-19 (a few samples of this study predate the infection). Cell type and time point are not known.

This chain's CDR3 is CASSLAGTYEQYF. CDR3 DNA sequence: TGTGCCAGCAGCTTGGCAGGCACCTACGAGCAGTACTTC. The rearrangement links TRBV5-5 to TRBJ2-7; no definite D call. Deletions cut 0 bases from V and 2 bases from J, with 6 bases between. The CDR3 is made up of 13 amino acids. Germline assignment: CDR1 SGHKS and CDR2 YYEKEE (reference sequence).